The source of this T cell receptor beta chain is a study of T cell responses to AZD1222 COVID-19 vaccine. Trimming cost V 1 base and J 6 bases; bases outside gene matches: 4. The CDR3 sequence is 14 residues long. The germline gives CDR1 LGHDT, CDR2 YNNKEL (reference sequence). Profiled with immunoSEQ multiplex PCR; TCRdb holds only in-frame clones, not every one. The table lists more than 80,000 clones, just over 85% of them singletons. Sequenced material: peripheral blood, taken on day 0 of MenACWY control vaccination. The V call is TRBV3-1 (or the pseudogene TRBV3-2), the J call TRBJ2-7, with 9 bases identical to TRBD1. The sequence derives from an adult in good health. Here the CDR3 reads CASSQGQGGREQYF. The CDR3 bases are TGTGCCAGCAGCCAAGGACAGGGGGGACGCGAGCAGTACTTC.